The 12 T cell receptor beta chains in this list originate from one sample, sequenced in a study of T cells after yellow fever vaccination. Via MiXCR, TCRdb re-called the 5' RACE reads, giving one row per CDR3 protein. The sample yields 100,000 to 150,000 distinct CDR3 sequences, 13% to 15% seen once. The sample in question was CD8+ T cells sorted from PBMCs, obtained 5 days after the yellow fever booster vaccination. These receptors all come from a man between 18 and 29 years old who received the YFV17D yellow fever vaccine.

The sample holds a few counts of this clonotype. The chain is built from TRBV15 and TRBJ2-1, with no clear D. Germline loops: CDR1 LNHNV, CDR2 YYDKDF (reference sequence). The CDR3 contains 13 residues. Trimming cost V 0 bases and J 4 bases, with 4 bases left between them. The CDR3 region has the DNA TGTGCCACCAGCAGAGATTGGTACAATGAGCAGTTCTTC. It specifies CATSRDWYNEQFF.

The chain recombines TRBV4-2 with TRBJ2-5; the D is unclear. V was pared by 2 bases and J by 5 bases, with 3 bases between. The length of the CDR3 is 11 residues. CDR1 and CDR2 (germline): LGHNA, YNFKEQ. The CDR3 bases are TGTGCCAGCAGCCAATTTGAGACCCAGTACTTC. It codes for CASSQFETQYF.

The rearrangement links TRBV9 to TRBJ1-6, with D maybe TRBD1 (5 bases). Germline V gene data show CDR1 as SGDLS and CDR2 as YYNGEE. The V gene lost 3 bases and the J gene lost 7 bases, with 11 bases spanning the gap. The CDR3 is 14 residues long. CDR3: CASSAQKGNSPLHF. The CDR3 nucleotides read TGTGCCAGCAGCGCCCAGAAGGGGAATTCACCCCTCCACTTT.

The V and J genes are TRBV12-3 or TRBV12-4 and TRBJ2-1; no clear D. The CDR3 contains 13 residues. Trimming left V 6 bases short and J 2 bases short, with 8 bases between. Here the CDR3 reads CASSTVPYNEQFF. DNA for the CDR3: TGTGCCAGCAGCACAGTTCCCTACAATGAGCAGTTCTTC.

This clonotype turned up a few times. The rearrangement joins TRBV4-3 to TRBJ2-3; 8 positions match TRBD1. Germline V gene lookup returns CDR1 LGHNA and CDR2 YSLEER. The CDR3 consists of 15 residues. With 1 base clipped from V and 2 bases from J, the junction kept 2 bases outside the gene matches. The CDR3 DNA is TGCGCCAGCAGCCAAGGGACAGGGAACACAGATACGCAGTATTTT. Its protein product is CASSQGTGNTDTQYF.

This clonotype occurred a few times. The CDR3, as DNA: TGTGCCAGCAGTTTAGTAGGATTCCACGGCGAGCAGTACGTC. This translates into CASSLVGFHGEQYV. The V and J genes are TRBV12-3 or TRBV12-4 and TRBJ2-7; no clear D. Trimming took off 1 base at V and 6 bases at J, with 13 bases between the two ends. The CDR3 contains 14 residues.

DNA for the CDR3: TGTGCCAGCAGTGTTTCAGGGCCGAACTCCTATAGCAATCAGCCCCAGCATTTT. Translation: CASSVSGPNSYSNQPQHF. The rearrangement joins TRBV12-3 or TRBV12-4 to TRBJ1-5; tentatively, D is TRBD1 (5 bases). Trimming pared 5 bases from V and 0 bases from J, leaving 20 bases between. The CDR3 spans 18 residues.

This clonotype was found a few times. This chain uses TRBV24-1 with TRBJ2-1; 8 bases map to TRBD1. CDR1 KGHDR and CDR2 SFDVKD come from the germline V gene. This CDR3 spans 17 amino acids. V was pared by 3 bases and J by 4 bases, with 10 bases of the junction left unmatched. CDR3 sequence: CATSDVQGAQIYNEQFF. The CDR3 coding sequence is TGTGCCACCAGTGATGTCCAGGGGGCCCAAATATACAATGAGCAGTTCTTC.

This clonotype turned up a few times. The V call is TRBV20-1, the J call TRBJ1-2; no firm D call. The CDR3 runs to 11 residues. From germline, CDR1 is DFQATT and CDR2 SNEGSKA (reference sequence). V was shortened by 2 bases and J by 6 bases, with 7 bases between the two germline ends. CDR3 region: CSARLKDGYTF. The DNA of the CDR3 is TGCAGTGCTAGATTAAAGGATGGCTACACCTTC.

This sequence joins TRBV6-6 and TRBJ1-2; the match to TRBD1 covers 9 bases. Germline CDR1 is MNHNY and CDR2 is SVGAGI (reference sequence). With 3 bases clipped from V and 4 bases from J, the junction kept 6 bases outside the gene matches. The CDR3 has 15 residues. Here the CDR3 DNA reads TGTGCCAGCAGTTATACAGGGGGCGCGGGCTATGGCTACACCTTC. This gives the protein CASSYTGGAGYGYTF.

This clonotype came up a few times. The V and J genes are TRBV5-5 and TRBJ1-5; 7 bases fit TRBD1. J lost 0 bases, V lost 3 bases, and 9 bases had no gene match. This CDR3 is 17 amino acids long. Germline values: CDR1 SGHKS, CDR2 YYEKEE (reference sequence). The DNA for the CDR3 is TGTGCCAGCAGCTGGGACAGTACTGGCTATAGCAATCAGCCCCAGCATTTT. It codes for CASSWDSTGYSNQPQHF.

V gene TRBV9 combines with J gene TRBJ1-2, with 7 bases fitting TRBD1. J was trimmed by 6 bases and V by 6 bases; bases with no gene match: 20. The CDR3 covers 17 residues. The germline V gene has CDR1 SGDLS and CDR2 YYNGEE. Written as DNA, the CDR3 is TGTGCCAGCACCGTTGGAGGGGGCTCTGCCTATGGTGATGGCTACACCTTC. Translated, it gives CASTVGGGSAYGDGYTF.